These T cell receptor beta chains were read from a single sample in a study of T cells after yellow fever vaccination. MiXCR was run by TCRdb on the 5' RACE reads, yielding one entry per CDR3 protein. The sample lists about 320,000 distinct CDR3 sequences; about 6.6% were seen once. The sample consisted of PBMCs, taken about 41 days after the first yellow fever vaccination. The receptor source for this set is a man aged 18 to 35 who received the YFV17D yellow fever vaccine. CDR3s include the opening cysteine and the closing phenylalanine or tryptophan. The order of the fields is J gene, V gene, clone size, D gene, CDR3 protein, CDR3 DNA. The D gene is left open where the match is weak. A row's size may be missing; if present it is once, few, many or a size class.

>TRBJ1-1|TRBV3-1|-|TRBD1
CASSHPGTGTTEAFF
TGTGCCAGCAGCCACCCCGGGACAGGGACCACTGAAGCTTTCTTT
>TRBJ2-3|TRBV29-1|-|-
CSVERQSTDTQYF
TGCAGCGTTGAAAGACAGAGCACAGATACGCAGTATTTT
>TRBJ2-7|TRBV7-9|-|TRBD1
CASSLGQGGAYEQYF
TGTGCCAGCAGCCTAGGACAGGGGGGAGCCTACGAGCAGTACTTC
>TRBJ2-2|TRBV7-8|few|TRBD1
CASSFEKTGVLSGELFF
TGTGCCAGCAGCTTCGAAAAGACAGGGGTTTTATCCGGGGAGCTGTTTTTT
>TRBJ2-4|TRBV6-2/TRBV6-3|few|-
CASSKGGGVDIQYF
TGTGCCAGCAGTAAAGGGGGCGGGGTTGACATTCAGTACTTC
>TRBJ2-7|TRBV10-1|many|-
CASSVVREAEQYF
TGCGCCAGCAGTGTTGTCCGAGAAGCTGAGCAGTACTTC
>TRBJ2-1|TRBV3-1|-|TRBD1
CASSQPGGFEFF
TGTGCCAGCAGCCAACCAGGGGGTTTCGAGTTCTTC
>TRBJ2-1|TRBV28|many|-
CASSLPGSGNEQFF
TGTGCCAGCAGTTTACCAGGGTCGGGCAATGAGCAGTTCTTC
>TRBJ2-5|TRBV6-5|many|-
CASSYDRFRQETQYF
TGTGCCAGCAGTTACGATCGCTTTCGCCAAGAGACCCAGTACTTC
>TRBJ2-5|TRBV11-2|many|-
CASTDLRGWETQYF
TGTGCCAGCACCGACCTACGGGGTTGGGAGACCCAGTACTTC
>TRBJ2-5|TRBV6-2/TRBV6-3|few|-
CASSYSNLPAEYQETQYF
TGTGCCAGCAGTTACTCGAATTTACCAGCGGAGTACCAAGAGACCCAGTACTTC
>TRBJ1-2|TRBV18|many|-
CASSPTLHYGYTF
TGTGCCAGCTCACCGACTCTACACTATGGCTACACCTTC
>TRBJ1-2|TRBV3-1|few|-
CASSQERQSYGYTF
TGTGCCAGCAGCCAAGAGAGACAGAGCTATGGCTACACCTTC
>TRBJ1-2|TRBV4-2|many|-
CASSQDLTPGLGGYTF
TGTGCCAGCAGCCAAGATTTGACCCCCGGGCTCGGGGGCTACACCTTC
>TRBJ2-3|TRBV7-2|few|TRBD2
CASSFASGGAGDTQYF
TGTGCCAGCAGCTTCGCTAGCGGGGGGGCTGGAGATACGCAGTATTTT
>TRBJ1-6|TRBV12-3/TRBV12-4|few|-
CASSPGFSPLHF
TGTGCCAGCAGTCCAGGGTTCTCACCCCTCCACTTT
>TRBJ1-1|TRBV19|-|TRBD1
CRTGNTEAFF
TGTCGGACAGGGAACACTGAAGCTTTCTTT
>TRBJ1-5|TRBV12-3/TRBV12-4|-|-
CASSYLIGPLDNQPQHF
TGTGCCAGCAGTTACCTTATAGGGCCGCTGGATAATCAGCCCCAGCATTTT
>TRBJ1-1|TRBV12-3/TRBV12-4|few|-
CASAPGDMNTEAFF
TGTGCCAGCGCCCCAGGGGATATGAACACTGAAGCTTTCTTT
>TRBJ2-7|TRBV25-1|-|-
CASSDQPTDYEQYF
TGTGCCAGCAGTGACCAACCGACAGACTACGAGCAGTACTTC
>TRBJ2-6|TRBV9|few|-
CASSAFVSSGANVLTF
TGTGCCAGCAGCGCCTTTGTAAGCTCTGGGGCCAACGTCCTGACTTTC
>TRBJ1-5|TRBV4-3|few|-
CASSQDFDQPQHF
TGCGCCAGCAGCCAAGACTTCGATCAGCCCCAGCATTTT
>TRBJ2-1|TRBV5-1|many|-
CASSYGGNEQFF
TGCGCCAGCAGCTACGGCGGTAATGAGCAGTTCTTC
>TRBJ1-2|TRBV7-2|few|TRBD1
CASTPGQGAKGYTF
TGTGCCAGCACCCCGGGACAGGGGGCGAAGGGCTACACCTTC
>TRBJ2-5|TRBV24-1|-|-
CATGHGETQYF
TGTGCCACCGGACATGGGGAGACCCAGTACTTC
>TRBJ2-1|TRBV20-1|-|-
CSASEYTYNEQFF
TGCAGTGCTAGTGAGTACACCTACAATGAGCAGTTCTTC